This entry features one T cell receptor (beta chain) sequence. Its antigen has not been determined. It has no much larger one-base neighbor in the sample; base qualities were not kept. This specimen comes from a study of T-cell reconstitution after alpha-beta-depleted transplantation in children (dated by TCRdb to between 2015 and 2016). Looking at the study overall: Using TCR repertoire profiling, the study followed T-cell immune reconstitution in a quantitative way in children after TCRalphabeta/CD19-depleted allogeneic hematopoietic cell transplantation.

The library was generated by PCR. The instrument given in TCRdb is Illumina HiSeq 2500. Molecular barcoding was employed in the preparation of TCR libraries, with unique molecular identifiers being used to normalize TCRbeta repertoire quantification. TCRdb reprocessed the public reads (quality trimming at Q25 with fastp, clone calling with MiXCR) and kept in-frame beta chains. CDR3 protein sequences are deduplicated, and each keeps its most common genes and DNA. Within this sample are about 600,000 distinct CDR3 sequences, with about 23% of them counted one time only. 13% to 15% of the sample is held by the ten biggest clonotypes. For CDR1 and CDR2, the germline V gene (reference sequence) lists SEHNR and FQNEAQ. The CDR3 runs 13 amino acids, cysteine and phenylalanine included. Only the CDR3 part of the read is kept: 39 bases, read in frame from the first base. At the junction V is shortened by 2 bases and J by 0 bases, with 4 bases in between.

Study-wide findings and limitations: The apparently early alphabetaT-cell count recovery about two months after transplant was reportedly dependent on only several hundred rapidly expanded clones derived from non-depleted graft cells. In some patients, the high TCRbeta diversity seen at day 60 was put down to recipient T cells and intrathymic progenitors that had survived conditioning. Hyperexpanded clone frequencies declined over subsequent months; after one year, T-cell counts and TCRbeta diversity were mostly attributed to newly produced T cells.

Read against the paper, the sample's treatment or condition label means: allogeneic hematopoietic cell transplantation with graft depleted of TCRalphabeta T cells and CD19 B cells. The children who served as transplant recipients had been given grafts of TCRalphabeta/CD19-depleted allogeneic hematopoietic cells. In this chain, TRBV7-9 is recombined with TRBJ2-5, with an unclear D gene assignment. The starting material was PBMCs, mostly from graft donor cells, obtained 360 days after TCRalphabeta/CD19-depleted stem cell transplant. This clonotype was obtained from a boy in the first two years of life who had a stem cell transplant for acute myeloid leukemia, so the T cells may come from the graft donor. The sequence in DNA is TGTGCCAGCAGCTTAATATACCAAGAGACCCAGTACTTC. Translation gives CASSLIYQETQYF.